The clone carrying this TCR beta chain appeared a few times. The antigen is not known. One entry per CDR3 protein, called by TCRdb with MiXCR from the 5' RACE reads. The sample contains 500,000 to 650,000 distinct CDR3 sequences, around 22% of which appear only once. The CDR3 has 19 amino acids. Germline trimming cut 1 base from V and 0 bases from J; bases unmatched to any gene: 9. Germline CDR1 SGHVS, CDR2 FNYEAQ. The record originates from a study of identical twins. Points from the study as a whole: Modelling underestimated the level of out-of-frame TCR alpha sharing observed in monozygotic twins. Twins' excess sharing was less marked for out-of-frame beta sequences.

This same sample was also taken into another study, of yellow fever vaccine responses in identical twins.

The sample was CD4+ T cells sorted from blood. This clonotype was obtained from a woman aged 18-29 years in good health. The chain recombines TRBV7-6 with TRBJ2-1; TRBD2 matches at 10 bases. For the CDR3, the DNA is TGTGCCAGCAGCTTAGAGGGTAGCGGGGGGCCGAGCTCCTACAATGAGCAGTTCTTC. This encodes CASSLEGSGGPSSYNEQFF.